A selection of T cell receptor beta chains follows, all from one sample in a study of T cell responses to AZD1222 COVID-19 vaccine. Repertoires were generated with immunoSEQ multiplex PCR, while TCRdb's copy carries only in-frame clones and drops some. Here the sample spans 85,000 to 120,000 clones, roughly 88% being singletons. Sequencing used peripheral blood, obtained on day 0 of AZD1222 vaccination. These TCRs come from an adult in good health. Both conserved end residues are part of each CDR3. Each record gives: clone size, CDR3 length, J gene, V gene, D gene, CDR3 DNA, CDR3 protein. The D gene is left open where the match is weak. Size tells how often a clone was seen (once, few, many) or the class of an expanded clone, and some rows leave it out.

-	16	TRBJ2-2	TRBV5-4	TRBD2	TGTGCCAGCAGCCACATTAGCGGGAGAGCAATCGGGGAGCTGTTTTTT	CASSHISGRAIGELFF
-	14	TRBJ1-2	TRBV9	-	TGTGCCAGCAGGGCCCGGTCGTCGGGGTGGGGCTACACCTTC	CASRARSSGWGYTF
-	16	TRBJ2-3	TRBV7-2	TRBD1	TGTGCCAGCAGCTTAGTAGCGGGACAGGGGGACAATACGCAGTATTTT	CASSLVAGQGDNTQYF
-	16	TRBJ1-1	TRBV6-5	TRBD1	TGTGCCAGCAGTTACTTGGCCGGGACAGGGAGCACTGAAGCTTTCTTT	CASSYLAGTGSTEAFF
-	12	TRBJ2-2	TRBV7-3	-	TGTGCCAGCAGCTTAGGGCGTGGGGAGCTGTTTTTT	CASSLGRGELFF
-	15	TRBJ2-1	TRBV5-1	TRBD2	TGCGCCAGCAGCTCCCTAGCGGGCCCACTAAATGAGCAGTTCTTC	CASSSLAGPLNEQFF
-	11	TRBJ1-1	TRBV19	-	TGTGCCAGGCCAGCGAACACTGAAGCTTTCTTT	CARPANTEAFF
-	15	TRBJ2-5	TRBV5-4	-	TGTGCCAGCAGCAATAAGCGAGAGCCCCAAGAGACCCAGTACTTC	CASSNKREPQETQYF
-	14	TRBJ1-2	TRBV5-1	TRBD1	TGCGCCAGCAGCTTGGAATTCACAGGGGAAGGCTACACCTTC	CASSLEFTGEGYTF
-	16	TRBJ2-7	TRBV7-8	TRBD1	TGTGCCAGCAGCTACTACGGGACAGGGGGCTCCTACGAGCAGTACTTC	CASSYYGTGGSYEQYF
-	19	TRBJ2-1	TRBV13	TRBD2	TGTGCCAGCAGCTTATATACCCCCGCCGGAGCGGGAGTGGGGAATGAGCAGTTCTTC	CASSLYTPAGAGVGNEQFF
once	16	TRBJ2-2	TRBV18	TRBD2	TGTGCCAGCTCACCGCGGGGTAGCGGGAGCACCGGGGAGCTGTTTTTT	CASSPRGSGSTGELFF
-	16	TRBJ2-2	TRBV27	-	TGTGCCAGCTCCTTGGAAGGCTATCGGGAGATCGGGGAGCTGTTTTTT	CASSLEGYREIGELFF
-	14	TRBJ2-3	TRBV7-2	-	TGTGCCAGCAGCACAGGGGCGGGAGCAAATACGCAGTATTTT	CASSTGAGANTQYF
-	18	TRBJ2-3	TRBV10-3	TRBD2	TGTGCCATCAGTGAGACGGGACTAGCGGGAGACTTCGGGGATACGCAGTATTTT	CAISETGLAGDFGDTQYF